This T cell receptor beta chain originates from a study of cytomegalovirus exposure and HLA in healthy donors (dated by TCRdb to between 2016 and 2019). Broadly, across the study: According to an earlier analysis of 450 to 650 of the donors, about 190 million T cells yielded roughly 110 million unique TCR beta sequences and approximately 280 Gb of sequence data. In addition to the first cohort of 650 to 800 subjects, a separate validation cohort of 100 to 150 different subjects was used. Donor age, sex, ethnicity and CMV serostatus were compiled alongside the repertoire data. The aim of the study was to test whether cataloging public T cell receptors could identify signatures of past pathogen exposure. Among 300 to 500 genotyped donors of the cohort, an average of approximately 220,000 unique TCR beta nucleotide sequences was sequenced per donor, of which roughly 17% were non-productive. In an earlier analysis of 587 of the donors, high-throughput TCR beta sequencing was used to judge whether each TCR beta V gene segment behaved as functional or pseudogenic. Of the 350 to 450 genotyped donors, 70% to 90% were placed in the genetic ancestry cluster associated with self-reported Caucasian donors. The T cell repertoires of 550 to 850 subjects were profiled by immunosequencing and related to cytomegalovirus serostatus. Because of strong linkage in the cohort, four to six DR-DQ haplotypes were treated as single units for association and clustering. All discovery cohort repertoires had been generated on a single sequencing platform. High-throughput TCR immunosequencing, statistical association of individual TCRs with disease status, and machine learning were combined to predict cytomegalovirus infection status. Typing coverage differed by locus: A, B, C, DRB1 and DQB1 were typed in roughly 620-640 donors, DQA1 in approximately 520, DPA1 in some 570, and DPB1 in roughly 450. Around 300 gigabases of sequencing data and tens of millions of unique TCR sequences were included in an early release covering roughly 600 HLA-typed donors. Rather than drawing on any new phenotypic data, the later analysis identified candidate immune exposures from TCR beta sequences and the way those sequences occurred across donors. Both class I and class II loci were covered by HLA typing, at four-digit resolution. Genome-wide SNP genotypes for about 60% of the roughly 670 donors were used in a later genetic analysis, which treated that subset as a discovery cohort. A later analysis re-analyzed previously published TCR beta repertoires from about 600 donors and added high-resolution HLA genotyping to study TCR occurrence patterns. Beyond this particular receptor, the publication reports: A later analysis associated about 18,000 TCR beta sequences with specific HLA alleles at a false discovery rate of 0.05. A few of the identified cytomegalovirus-associated TCR beta chains were confirmed in vitro to be specific for cytomegalovirus antigens. V-gene and J-gene trimming of TCR beta chains was associated with a missense DCLRE1C variant in a later genetic analysis, and the association was replicated in an independent cohort. In a later analysis, HLA-associated TCR beta chains were found to be more clonally expanded and to have lower generation probabilities than equally common non-associated chains. It was suggested by the authors that the approach could potentially be generalized to other disease states and immunological phenotypes. A later analysis reported that several top co-occurrence clusters appeared linked to parvovirus B19, influenza, CMV and Epstein-Barr virus. The sequencing pipeline was judged likely to have produced a cluster of highly shared sequence variants as a technical artifact. Fewer than 20 rarely observed V segments, including chromosome 9 orphons, were excluded from the earlier analysis of approximately 600 of the donors because counts were too low. Because HLA typing was missing for some donors at each locus, association tests included only the typed subset. Roughly uniform sequencing depth across donors was assumed in presence/absence analyses, although this assumption may not hold. The only immune exposure information available for the cohort was CMV serostatus. The cohort was sequenced for TCR beta chains only, and without alpha or paired-chain data the features that could be detected were limited. Most TCR sequences were seen in very few donors, while some public TCRs were found in many individuals. The classifier was reported to diagnose cytomegalovirus status with high specificity and sensitivity in both the original and validation cohorts. A further reported finding was that TCR beta sequences accurately predicted the HLA-A and HLA-B alleles for most subjects in the first cohort. Correlated functional status among segregating V segments might be attributable to linkage disequilibrium, but an unknown experimental factor could not be ruled out. According to a later analysis, TCR association rates differed among HLA loci, with DRB1 alleles showing the most associated TCRs and HLA-C alleles showing the fewest. An earlier analysis of some 590 of the donors showed that most TCR beta V segments appeared in productive rearrangements either about 87% or about 30% of the time, which broadly matched IMGT annotations. According to a later analysis, most CMV-associated TCR beta chains appeared to be HLA-restricted, and the HLA associations seemed to be driven largely by CMV exposure. According to a later genetic analysis, donors in an Asian-associated ancestry cluster had fewer N-insertions in productive TCRs than the roughly 660-donor mean. When HLA alleles, especially DR and DQ, strongly co-occurred, TCR associations were difficult to assign to individual alleles. A total of 150 to 200 TCR beta chains were listed by the study as associated with cytomegalovirus.

The cohort was made up of 666 healthy bone marrow donors. At the time of sampling, every cohort member was nominally healthy, though immune exposures that went unrecorded were likely present. The donor was CMV seronegative and belonged to the group of roughly 330 seronegative cohort members. Every donor gave a peripheral blood sample, and the peripheral blood mononuclear cells from that sample were used for TCR beta sequencing. The Qiagen DNeasy Blood Extraction Kit was used to extract genomic DNA from the blood cell samples. Receptor libraries were prepared by the immunoSEQ multiplex PCR assay. The multiplex PCR relied on a mix of 60 forward primers for TCR Vbeta segments and 13 reverse primers for TCR Jbeta segments. Amplification of the CDR3 region of rearranged TCR beta genes was performed with a multiplex PCR assay on genomic DNA. Amplified TCR beta libraries were sequenced as 87-base-pair reads on the Illumina HiSeq System. The authors' pipeline ran thus. Across the 600 to 700 repertoires, a later analysis counted some 81 million unique TCR beta chains, 8.5 million to 12 million of which were shared by at least two donors. Raw reads were error-corrected and collapsed into unique sequences with a nearest-neighbor algorithm that merged closely related sequences to remove PCR and sequencing errors. Alignment of CDR3 sequences to IMGT reference sequences was used to assign V, D and J gene segments. For a sequence to be retained, a match of at least six nucleotides was required to both a V gene segment and a J gene segment. A rearrangement counted as productive if the CDR3 had no stop codons and remained in frame with V and J, and every other rearrangement counted as non-productive. Following IMGT convention, CDR3 was defined as the stretch from the second conserved V-encoded cysteine to the conserved J-encoded phenylalanine. In an earlier analysis of roughly 610 of the donors, sequences lacking an unambiguous match to a single V gene segment were excluded. In an earlier analysis of several hundred of the donors, V segments were called functional above 56.7% productive rearrangements and were called segregating when the between-donor standard deviation exceeded 5%. A statistical classification framework was built for diagnosing cytomegalovirus status from the catalog of TCR beta chain sequences. In a later analysis, TCR nucleotide sequences were compared against IMGT/GENE-DB human TR gene sequences so that V and J genes could be assigned. The TCRdist pipeline was used in a later analysis to assign CDR3 sequences and most-parsimonious VDJ recombination scenarios. In a later analysis, every TCR beta chain was defined by the combination of its CDR3 amino acid sequence and its V-gene family, and reads without a unique V-gene family were dropped. A later analysis removed 500 to 650 highly shared, low-generation-probability nucleotide sequences to deal with suspected cross-contamination and a sequencing artifact. For each public chain, a later analysis derived a clonal expansion index from normalized ranks of inferred template counts within each repertoire. In a later analysis, generation probabilities were computed with a VDJ recombination model fitted to out-of-frame rearrangements, and the resulting probabilities were checked against IGoR. A later analysis scored TCR-TCR, TCR-HLA and TCR-CMV co-occurrence with hypergeometric tests, applying a repertoire-size bias correction to TCR pairs. False discovery rates were estimated in a later analysis by permuting HLA or CMV assignments 20 times. In a later analysis, co-occurring TCRs were grouped using DBSCAN, and TCRdist sequence similarity was added for clustering within HLA-allele-positive subsets. For co-occurrence clustering, repertoires with fewer than 30,000 or more than 120,000 public chains were excluded, along with several repertoires with anomalous nucleotide sharing. Sourced from immuneACCESS, this table was stored by TCRdb with only in-frame sequences that have V and J called. A share of the clones is absent; for the studies checked, an unresolved V gene accounts for under half, and the remainder has no known explanation. V and J calls and clone size come straight from that table; D and trimming were deduced from the DNA. The sample table gives 200,000 or so clones. Jointly, the top ten make up 0.7% to 0.8% of the sample.

For this clone: Its antigen remains undetermined.

This clonotype originated in a boy aged 5-17 years in good health and CMV-seronegative. Sequencing was performed on PBMCs.

The DNA is TGTGCCAGCAGCTTAGTGGAAGCGGGGGATACGCAGTATTTT. This gives the protein CASSLVEAGDTQYF. The rearrangement joined TRBV7-6 to TRBJ2-3, with 7 middle bases fitting TRBD2. V lost 1 base and J lost 6 bases, and the count of bases not matched to a germline gene is 4. Reading the germline V gene gives CDR1 SGHVS and CDR2 FNYEAQ. Reading from cysteine to phenylalanine, the CDR3 counts 14 amino acids. The kept DNA is CDR3 alone, 42 bases in frame from the first base.